These 26 T cell receptor beta chains were sequenced from one sample in a study of breast tumors, draining lymph nodes, adjacent tissues. Breast cancer patients provided tissue from their axillary draining lymph nodes. TCRdb re-analysed the multiplex PCR reads in MiXCR, keeping a single row per CDR3 protein. The sample lists around 290,000 distinct CDR3 sequences, roughly 31% seen once, with over 0.95% in the top ten. Sequenced: axillary lymph node tissue. Source of these receptors: a female donor with breast cancer. Some clones in this sample may be carry-over from other donors' samples.

Comments on this clonotype: A read error is possible here, since a much larger clone lies one base away. V and J are TRBV5-6 and TRBJ1-6, with a tentative D call TRBD1 (6 bases). Germline lookup yields CDR1 SGHDT and CDR2 YYEEEE. V dropped 10 bases and J dropped 9 bases, with 17 bases sitting between them. This CDR3 has 13 residues. The CDR3 DNA reads as TGTGCCTGCCAACGGGGGGGGGCTTCACCCCTCCACTTT. Amino acid sequence: CACQRGGASPLHF.

This clonotype showed up just once. A much larger clone differs by one base, so this may be a read error. The chain links TRBV12-3 or TRBV12-4 to TRBJ2-1, with 13 bases lining up with TRBD2. This CDR3 contains 16 residues. As DNA, the CDR3 is TGTGCCAGCAGTAGCGGGACTAGCGGGAACTACAATGAGCAGTCCTTC. Translated, it gives CASSSGTSGNYNEQSF.

This chain uses TRBV29-1 with TRBJ2-2, with 7 bases identical to TRBD2. The CDR3 is 12 residues long. The V segment lost 8 bases and the J segment 7 bases; nucleotides outside the gene matches: 7. Looked up from germline, CDR1 is SQVTM and CDR2 is ANQGSEA. CDR3 DNA sequence: TGCAGCCCTGGACTAGAGATCGGGGAGCTGTTTTTT. It translates to CSPGLEIGELFF.

About this clonotype itself: This may be a read error: a much more frequent sequence differs by one nucleotide. This sequence joins TRBV19 and TRBJ2-5; 9 bases are a match to TRBD2. This CDR3 is built from 17 residues. Germline V CDR1 and CDR2: LNHDA, SQIVND (reference sequence). CDR3 region: CASSIDSGGRAKETQSF. The DNA for the CDR3 is TGTGCCAGTAGTATAGATTCTGGCGGGAGGGCCAAAGAGACCCAGTCCTTC. Filled out from reference TRBV19 and TRBJ2-5, the complete variable domain reads DGGITQSPKYLFRKEGQNVTLSCEQNLNHDAMYWYRQDPGQGLRLIYYSQIVNDFQKGDIAEGYSVSREKKESFPLTVTSAQKNPTAFYLCASSIDSGGRAKETQSFGPGTRLLVL.

This clonotype was counted many times. This chain joins TRBV20-1 and TRBJ2-3, with 13 bases lining up with TRBD2. The CDR3 is made up of 17 amino acids. Germline lookup yields CDR1 DFQATT and CDR2 SNEGSKA (reference sequence). J was trimmed by 6 bases and V by 0 bases; bases with no gene match: 9. CDR3 sequence reads: CSARDLLAGGPGDTQYF. DNA for the CDR3: TGCAGTGCTAGAGATTTACTAGCGGGAGGGCCCGGGGATACGCAGTATTTT.

This clonotype was counted many times. The J gene is TRBJ2-2, the V gene TRBV11-1; the match to TRBD2 covers 7 bases. This CDR3 is built from 14 residues. J lost 4 bases, V lost 3 bases, and 2 bases had no gene match. The germline CDR1 and CDR2 sequences are SGHAT and FQDESV (reference sequence). The CDR3 protein is CASSFIAGTGELFF. Here the CDR3 DNA reads TGTGCCAGCAGCTTTATAGCGGGCACCGGGGAGCTGTTTTTT.

This clonotype has ten or more counts. Written as DNA, the CDR3 is TGTGCCAGTAGTAACCTACAGGGGTCACCCCTCCACTTT. Translated: CASSNLQGSPLHF. The chain links TRBV19 to TRBJ1-6; 7 bases agree with TRBD1. Germline V lookup: CDR1 LNHDA, CDR2 SQIVND (reference sequence). There are 13 residues in the CDR3. V gave up 4 bases and J gave up 10 bases; unmatched junction bases: 4.

There are many counts of this clonotype. The V call is TRBV7-2, the J call TRBJ2-2; TRBD1 agrees at 8 bases. The V gene's germline CDR1 is SGHTA and CDR2 FQGNSA. The CDR3 sequence is 18 residues long. The V gene end was trimmed by 1 base and the J gene end by 8 bases; junction bases not matched to a gene: 15. This chain's CDR3 is CASSLDWGQVSRGGELFF. As DNA, the CDR3 is TGTGCCAGCAGCTTAGATTGGGGACAGGTCTCAAGAGGGGGGGAGCTGTTTTTT.

In its sample, this clonotype was seen many times. The chain is built from TRBV13 and TRBJ2-7, with TRBD2 matching 12 bases. Trimming at V came to 5 bases and at J to 7 bases, leaving 9 bases not matched to a gene. Germline lookup yields CDR1 PRHDT and CDR2 FYEKMQ (reference sequence). The CDR3 covers 15 residues. The DNA for the CDR3 is TGTGCCAGCAGCCGAGGACTAGCGGGATTTAAAGAGCAGTACTTC. Protein: CASSRGLAGFKEQYF.

This clonotype was seen repeatedly, ten times or more. This sequence joins TRBV11-2 and TRBJ1-6; D unclear. Trimming removed 1 base from V and 6 bases from J, with 10 bases in between. This CDR3 region has 15 residues. Germline V CDR1 and CDR2: SGHAT, FQNNGV. The CDR3 DNA sequence: TGTGCCAGCAGCTTAGTTTCCGGAACTAATTCACCCCTCCACTTT. Amino acids: CASSLVSGTNSPLHF.

In its sample, this clonotype was seen many times. V and J are TRBV3-1 and TRBJ2-7; tentatively, D is TRBD1 (6 bases). The ends were cut back, 5 bases at V and 7 bases at J, with 15 bases in the middle. From germline, CDR1 is LGHDT and CDR2 YNNKEL (reference sequence). The CDR3 covers 13 residues. The CDR3 bases are TGTGCCAGCAGCTTAACAGGGATCTGGGAGCAGTACTTC. Translated: CASSLTGIWEQYF.

This clonotype has ten or more counts. Here the CDR3 DNA reads TGTGCCAGCAGTCGGGACAGGGTGAAGGGTTCACCCCTCCACTTT. Translating gives CASSRDRVKGSPLHF. The rearrangement links TRBV7-2 to TRBJ1-6, with 9 bases matching TRBD1. The V and J ends lost 6 bases and 9 bases, in that order; junction bases with no gene match: 9. CDR1 and CDR2 (germline): SGHTA, FQGNSA. The CDR3 spans 15 residues. The whole variable domain, filled in from reference TRBV7-2 and TRBJ1-6, reads GAGVSQSPSNKVTEKGKDVELRCDPISGHTALYWYRQSLGQGLEFLIYFQGNSAPDKSGLPSDRFSAERTGGSVSTLTIQRTQQEDSAVYLCASSRDRVKGSPLHFGNGTRLTVT.

This clonotype was observed a single time. This sequence joins TRBV10-3 and TRBJ1-6, with D tentatively TRBD1 (5 bases). CDR3 size: 13 residues. Trimming stripped 8 bases from V and 7 bases from J, with 12 bases between. The germline V gene has CDR1 ENHRY and CDR2 SYGVKD. Here the CDR3 reads CAISGGENSPLHF. CDR3 nucleotide sequence: TGTGCCATCTCGGGGGGGGAGAATTCACCCCTCCACTTT.

This clonotype has ten or more counts. The genes are TRBV20-1 and TRBJ2-1; the match to TRBD2 covers 10 bases. The V segment lost 2 bases and the J segment 1 base; nucleotides outside the gene matches: 2. The CDR3 runs 15 residues. Germline CDR1 is DFQATT and CDR2 is SNEGSKA (reference sequence). CDR3 sequence (DNA): TGCAGTGCTAGATCTAGCGGGAGTTCCTACAATGAGCAGTTCTTC. This encodes CSARSSGSSYNEQFF.

This chain links TRBV20-1 with TRBJ1-1; D ambiguous. V lost 0 bases and J lost 1, with 12 bases in between. Per the germline V gene, CDR1 is DFQATT and CDR2 is SNEGSKA (reference sequence). The CDR3 sequence is 15 residues long. CDR3 loop: CSARDPREPNTEAFF. CDR3 coding DNA: TGCAGTGCTAGAGACCCTCGTGAGCCGAACACTGAAGCTTTCTTT.

The V and J genes are TRBV6-1 and TRBJ1-2; 8 bases agree with TRBD1. Losses at the gene ends were 6 bases for V and 2 bases for J; bases not matched to a gene: 8. The germline CDR1 and CDR2 sequences are MNHNS and SASEGT. The CDR3 is made up of 15 amino acids. The CDR3 bases are TGTGCCAGCAGGCCGCCGGGACAGGTCAACTATGGCTACACCTTC. It translates to CASRPPGQVNYGYTF.

In its sample, this clonotype was seen many times. The chain has TRBV20-1 and TRBJ2-7; 9 bases are shared with TRBD1. This CDR3 contains 15 residues. CDR1 is DFQATT, CDR2 SNEGSKA, per germline (reference sequence). Trimming removed 0 bases from V and 4 bases from J; junction bases left unmatched: 7. Here the CDR3 reads CSARELGTGLYEQYF. The CDR3 DNA reads as TGCAGTGCTAGAGAACTCGGGACAGGGCTATACGAGCAGTACTTC.

At least ten counts were recorded for this clonotype. V is TRBV19 and J is TRBJ2-5; 8 bases match TRBD2. Germline V gives CDR1 LNHDA, CDR2 SQIVND (reference sequence). This CDR3 contains 15 residues. Trimming cost V 3 bases and J 5 bases; bases outside gene matches: 8. CDR3 nucleotides: TGTGCCAGTAGTATGAGCCGGGAGGGAGGGGAGACCCAGTACTTC. Protein: CASSMSREGGETQYF.

This clonotype was detected many times. The rearrangement joins TRBV9 to TRBJ2-1; D is uncertain. The germline CDR1 and CDR2 sequences are SGDLS and YYNGEE. The CDR3 loop spans 13 amino acids. V dropped 0 bases and J dropped 3 bases, with 4 bases sitting between them. CDR3 region: CASSVDVYNEQFF. CDR3 nucleotides: TGTGCCAGCAGCGTAGACGTCTACAATGAGCAGTTCTTC. Combining the CDR3 with reference TRBV9 and TRBJ2-1 gives the whole variable domain DSGVTQTPKHLITATGQRVTLRCSPRSGDLSVYWYQQSLDQGLQFLIQYYNGEERAKGNILERFSAQQFPDLHSELNLSSLELGDSALYFCASSVDVYNEQFFGPGTRLTVL.

The V call is TRBV6-4, the J call TRBJ1-5; D remains ambiguous. Between the trimmed V and J ends, which lost 5 bases and 0 bases, there was a span of 14 bases. Germline loops: CDR1 MRHNA, CDR2 SNTAGT. The CDR3 has 16 residues. CDR3 residues: CASSLSRYYSNQPQHF. The CDR3 DNA sequence: TGTGCCAGCAGTTTATCTCGGTACTATAGCAATCAGCCCCAGCATTTT.

The sample holds many counts of this clonotype. This chain connects TRBV30 to TRBJ2-7; D gene unclear. The CDR3 loop spans 11 amino acids. Trimming shortened V by 0 bases and J by 6 bases, and 6 bases separated the two germline ends. CDR1 is GTSNPN, CDR2 SVGIG, per germline (reference sequence). The CDR3 nucleotides are TGTGCCTGGAGTGTGGTGAGCGAGCAGTACTTC. Residues: CAWSVVSEQYF.

Notes on this clonotype: This may stem from a read error, because a much larger clone lies one nucleotide away. The J gene is TRBJ2-7, the V gene TRBV7-8; TRBD2 is a possible D gene (5 bases). Germline CDR1 reads SGHVS; CDR2 reads FQNEAQ. The CDR3 sequence is 15 residues long. CDR3 coding DNA: TGTGCCAGCAGCAAAGGACTCCGGAGCTCCTACGAGCAGCACTTC. Translating it yields CASSKGLRSSYEQHF.

A note on this clonotype: A much larger clonotype is one base distant, so this may be a read error. This chain connects TRBV11-3 to TRBJ2-7, with D perhaps TRBD2 (5 bases). The CDR3 loop spans 13 amino acids. The germline V gene encodes CDR1 SGHNT and CDR2 YENEEA. V shed 1 base and J shed 7 bases, with 11 bases lying between them. Here the CDR3 DNA reads TGTGCCAGCAGCTTAGGATCAGCGGCGGAGCAGTACTTC. Amino acids: CASSLGSAAEQYF. Drawing the rest from reference TRBV11-3 and TRBJ2-7, the complete variable domain is EAGVVQSPRYKIIEKKQPVAFWCNPISGHNTLYWYLQNLGQGPELLIRYENEEAVDDSQLPKDRFSAERLKGVDSTLKIQPAELGDSAVYLCASSLGSAAEQYFGPGTRLTVT.

V and J are TRBV6-1 and TRBJ2-1, with D uncertain. The CDR3 totals 11 residues. V gave up 3 bases and J gave up 9 bases, with 6 bases separating them. Germline V CDR1 and CDR2: MNHNS, SASEGT. This CDR3 reads CASSDLGEQFF. The CDR3 nucleotides are TGTGCCAGCAGTGATCTAGGTGAGCAGTTCTTC.

In its sample, this clonotype was seen a few times. A clone one base away is much larger, so this may be a read error. The chain is built from TRBV7-9 and TRBJ2-5; 10 bases align to TRBD2. The CDR3 spans 15 residues. The germline CDR1 and CDR2 sequences are SEHNR and FQNEAQ (reference sequence). CDR3 sequence reads: CASSLAGALAGETPF. CDR3 sequence (DNA): TGTGCCAGCAGCTTAGCGGGTGCGCTAGCGGGAGAAACGCCCTTC.

This clonotype has a count of ten or more. The junction shows a germline mismatch at one end, possibly a read error. The chain recombines TRBV5-1 with TRBJ2-3, with unresolved D. CDR1 is SGHRS, CDR2 YFSETQ, per germline. The CDR3 consists of 12 residues. The CDR3 sequence: CASSQSTDTQYF. The CDR3 bases are TGTGCCAGCAGCCAAAGCACAGATACGCAGTATTTT.